This T cell receptor (beta chain) was captured in a study of cytomegalovirus exposure and HLA in healthy donors. About the study: Most genotyped donors, roughly 80% of about 430, had Caucasian-associated genetic ancestry.

Per germline, CDR1 SGHVS and CDR2 FQNEAQ. This CDR3 region has 13 residues. V gave up 4 bases and J gave up 9 bases, with 16 bases separating them. The study's findings and limits: In vitro testing confirmed a few CMV-associated chains as specific for CMV antigens.

Primers included in the PCR were 60 Vbeta and 13 Jbeta primers. Method: immunoSEQ multiplex PCR; TCRdb's copy keeps in-frame clones and lacks some. The table has more than 95,000 clones, more than 75% seen once. As for the donors, each was a healthy bone marrow donor. Despite likely unrecorded immune exposures, the donors were nominally healthy at the time of sampling. Comments on this clone: Its antigen is unidentified.

The sequenced sample consisted of PBMCs. The sequence was collected from a young woman in good health and CMV-seropositive. The chain carries TRBV7-8 and TRBJ2-7; possibly TRBD1 for D (5 bases). The CDR3 loop reads CASSSLTAQGQYF. In DNA form, the CDR3 reads TGTGCCAGCAGCTCCCTGACAGCTCAAGGGCAGTACTTC.